The 5 T cell receptor beta chains reported below all come from one sample, sequenced in a study of human T cells and chemical hapten exposure. TCRdb reanalysed the RACE reads using MiXCR and keeps one entry per CDR3 protein. The data hold over 35,000 distinct CDR3 sequences, with 4% observed a single time. The time point here: patch test 1, 2 weeks after DPC sensitization. Documented treatment: therapeutic diphenylcyclopropenone sensitization with weekly scalp DPC. The authors extracted total RNA from unfractionated whole blood. Sequenced material: whole blood, taken in connection with sensitization to the hapten diphenylcyclopropenone (DPC). The receptors originated from a man in his forties or fifties with alopecia areata. Some clones in this sample may be carry-over from other donors' samples.

This clonotype was counted ten times or more. The chain recombines TRBV19 with TRBJ2-2; 7 bases fit TRBD1. V lost 4 bases and J lost 4; bases outside the gene matches: 6. The CDR3 spans 15 residues. Germline CDR1 LNHDA, CDR2 SQIVND (reference sequence). CDR3 nucleotide sequence: TGTGCCAGTAGTAGACAAACAGGGGTCACCGGGGAGCTGTTTTTT. Translating it yields CASSRQTGVTGELFF. Filled out from reference TRBV19 and TRBJ2-2, the complete variable domain reads DGGITQSPKYLFRKEGQNVTLSCEQNLNHDAMYWYRQDPGQGLRLIYYSQIVNDFQKGDIAEGYSVSREKKESFPLTVTSAQKNPTAFYLCASSRQTGVTGELFFGEGSRLTVL.

This clonotype has ten or more counts. This rearrangement joins TRBV20-1 to TRBJ1-5; tentatively, D is TRBD1 (5 bases). Trimming stripped 1 base from V and 1 base from J, with 14 bases between. This CDR3 contains 16 residues. Per the germline V gene, CDR1 is DFQATT and CDR2 is SNEGSKA (reference sequence). The CDR3: CSARGQQSGSNQPQHF. CDR3 coding DNA: TGCAGTGCTAGAGGACAGCAAAGTGGGAGCAATCAGCCCCAGCATTTT.

This clonotype has at least ten counts. V gene TRBV5-1 combines with J gene TRBJ2-1; 10 bases are a match to TRBD2. CDR1 SGHRS and CDR2 YFSETQ come from the germline V gene. This CDR3 is built from 15 residues. V shed 0 bases and J 6 bases; nucleotides not matched to a gene: 3. This CDR3 reads CASSLEPSGSNEQFF. The CDR3 region has the DNA TGCGCCAGCAGCTTGGAACCTAGCGGGAGCAATGAGCAGTTCTTC.

This clonotype appeared many times. The V gene is TRBV27, the J gene TRBJ2-3; D is unresolved. With 2 bases removed from V and 2 bases from J, the gap between germline ends came to 5 bases. CDR1 and CDR2 (germline): MNHEY, SMNVEV (reference sequence). This CDR3 region has 13 residues. CDR3 coding DNA: TGTGCCAGCAGTTTACTCAACACAGATACGCAGTATTTT. It yields the protein CASSLLNTDTQYF.

This clonotype was counted between two and nine times. V gene TRBV5-4 combines with J gene TRBJ1-2; possible D gene TRBD1, 6 bases. CDR3 size: 13 residues. Germline CDR1 reads SGHNT; CDR2 reads YYREEE (reference sequence). Between the trimmed V and J ends, which lost 0 bases and 9 bases, there was a span of 12 bases. For the CDR3, the DNA is TGTGCCAGCAGCTTGGCAGGGGATAAGAGCTACACCTTC. Translated: CASSLAGDKSYTF.